What follows are 21 T cell receptor beta chains derived from one specimen sequenced in a study of T-cell reconstitution after alpha-beta-depleted transplantation in children. Unique molecular identifiers were used in preparing the TCRbeta library. MiXCR, applied by TCRdb to the PCR reads, yields one record per CDR3 protein. The sample holds hundreds of thousands of distinct CDR3 sequences, about 15% seen once. The sample consisted of PBMCs from the stem cell graft donor, taken from the stem cell graft. These receptors all come from a human donor who donated a stem cell graft to a child with acute myeloid leukemia.

At least ten counts were recorded for this clonotype. The V and J genes are TRBV12-3 or TRBV12-4 and TRBJ2-1; D unresolved. The CDR3 spans 13 residues. Trimming removed 5 bases at V and 2 bases at J, with 7 bases between. The CDR3 region is CASSPSPYNEQFF. CDR3 sequence (DNA): TGTGCCAGCAGTCCCTCTCCCTACAATGAGCAGTTCTTC.

Many counts were recorded for this clonotype. The gene calls are TRBV15 and TRBJ1-1; 9 bases agree with TRBD1. The V and J ends lost 3 bases and 5 bases, in that order; junction bases with no gene match: 7. Per the germline V gene, CDR1 is LNHNV and CDR2 is YYDKDF (reference sequence). The CDR3 is made up of 15 amino acids. The CDR3 DNA follows: TGTGCCACCAGCAGTCCGGGACAGGGAAATACTGAAGCTTTCTTT. It is translated as CATSSPGQGNTEAFF.

This clonotype has more than one count but fewer than ten. The rearrangement uses TRBV3-1 and TRBJ2-1; 9 bases match TRBD1. The CDR3 loop spans 14 amino acids. V gave up 1 base and J gave up 13 bases; unmatched junction bases: 8. Germline V lookup: CDR1 LGHDT, CDR2 YNNKEL (reference sequence). The CDR3 sequence: CASSQVSRDRVQFF. The CDR3 DNA reads as TGTGCCAGCAGCCAAGTGAGCCGGGACAGGGTACAGTTCTTC.

About this clonotype: The junction does not match germline at one end; this may be a read error. The genes are TRBV7-9 and TRBJ2-1; 11 nucleotides match TRBD2. CDR1 and CDR2 (germline): SEHNR, FQNEAQ (reference sequence). The CDR3 is 16 residues long. CDR3 amino acids: CASSPLSGGARNEEFF. In DNA, the CDR3 is TGTGCCAGCAGCCCCCTTAGCGGGGGGGCCAGGAATGAGGAGTTCTTC.

At least ten counts were recorded for this clonotype. The chain couples TRBV5-5 to TRBJ1-2, with D perhaps TRBD1 (6 bases). Germline CDR1 reads SGHKS; CDR2 reads YYEKEE (reference sequence). This CDR3 has 15 residues. V gave up 4 bases and J gave up 4 bases, with 17 bases separating them. The DNA of the CDR3 is TGTGCCAGCAGCCCGGACGGACAGACTTTCTATGGCTACACCTTC. Translating it yields CASSPDGQTFYGYTF.

Comment on this clonotype: A read error may be the cause here, since a much bigger clone is one base away. The chain links TRBV4-3 to TRBJ1-4; 8 nucleotides line up with TRBD1. CDR1 is LGHNA and CDR2 is YSLEER in the germline V gene. CDR3 length: 16 amino acids. CDR3 in amino acids: CASSQSGGQGNEKLLF. The CDR3 DNA reads TGCGCCAGCAGCCAATCAGGAGGACAGGGCAATGAAAAACTGCTTTTT.

This clonotype has ten or more counts. This sequence joins TRBV20-1 and TRBJ2-7, with D possibly being TRBD1 (6 bases). The CDR3 is made up of 15 amino acids. The V gene lost 0 bases and the J gene lost 5 bases, with 17 bases spanning the gap. Germline loops: CDR1 DFQATT, CDR2 SNEGSKA (reference sequence). CDR3 sequence reads: CSARDPGQGSHEQYV. The CDR3 DNA is TGCAGTGCTAGAGATCCAGGGCAGGGGAGCCACGAGCAGTACGTC.

The V call is TRBV7-2, the J call TRBJ2-1, with 12 positions matching TRBD2. The CDR3 covers 15 residues. V was clipped by 7 bases and J by 2 bases; unmatched bases: 3. The germline V gene encodes CDR1 SGHTA and CDR2 FQGNSA. The chain's CDR3 is CASTPSGGAYNEQFF. In DNA form, the CDR3 reads TGTGCCAGCACGCCTAGCGGGGGGGCCTACAATGAGCAGTTCTTC.

This clonotype has at least ten counts. The V gene is TRBV30, the J gene TRBJ2-3; D remains ambiguous. V gave up 8 bases and J gave up 4 bases, with 19 bases separating them. Per germline, CDR1 GTSNPN and CDR2 SVGIG (reference sequence). CDR3 length: 14 residues. CDR3 nucleotide sequence: TGTGCCGGAACGCGAGATGCACTGGCAGATACGCAGTATTTT. Its translation is CAGTRDALADTQYF.

V gene TRBV24-1 combines with J gene TRBJ2-1; 7 nucleotides align to TRBD1. Germline V lookup: CDR1 KGHDR, CDR2 SFDVKD. The CDR3 consists of 15 residues. The junction had 12 bases not matched to a gene; V was cut back by 4 bases and J by 10 bases. As DNA, the CDR3 is TGTGCCACCAGTGAAGGGGGCAGGAGATTCGCGGAGCAGTTCTTC. Translating gives CATSEGGRRFAEQFF.

The chain recombines TRBV11-3 with TRBJ2-3; 9 bases align to TRBD1. The junction had 7 bases not matched to a gene; V was cut back by 5 bases and J by 1 base. From germline, CDR1 is SGHNT and CDR2 YENEEA. The CDR3 has 16 amino acids. CDR3 residues: CASSPGGDRGTDTQYF. CDR3 coding DNA: TGTGCCAGCAGCCCTGGGGGGGACAGGGGCACAGATACGCAGTATTTT.

The genes are TRBV18 and TRBJ2-6; the D is unclear. Germline V gene sequence: CDR1 KGHSH, CDR2 LQKENI. V lost 2 bases and J 0 bases, leaving 14 bases between the germline ends. The CDR3 has 18 residues. The CDR3 loop is CASSPAGQIFSGANVLTF. The CDR3 bases are TGTGCCAGCTCACCAGCCGGGCAGATATTCTCTGGGGCCAACGTCCTGACTTTC.

The chain combines TRBV5-4 with TRBJ2-3; a weak D match, TRBD1 (5 bases). V lost 1 base to trimming and J lost 6 bases, with 9 bases between them. The CDR3 extends over 13 amino acids. CDR1 and CDR2 from the germline V gene are SGHNT and YYREEE (reference sequence). The CDR3 DNA follows: TGTGCCAGCAGCTTGTTTAAGGGGGATACGCAGTATTTT. Translated, it gives CASSLFKGDTQYF.

This clonotype was seen a few times. V gene TRBV28 combines with J gene TRBJ1-5; D gene unclear. From germline, CDR1 is MDHEN and CDR2 SYDVKM. CDR3 length: 13 amino acids. Trimming removed 6 bases at V and 5 bases at J, with 11 bases between. The CDR3, as DNA: TGTGCCAGCAGCTCGGGAACCTATCAGCCCCAGCATTTT. Its protein product is CASSSGTYQPQHF.

This clonotype was counted between two and nine times. The chain combines TRBV7-9 with TRBJ2-7, with TRBD1 matching 8 bases. V was clipped by 4 bases and J by 0 bases; unmatched bases: 11. The CDR3 loop spans 17 amino acids. The germline V gene has CDR1 SEHNR and CDR2 FQNEAQ (reference sequence). CDR3 sequence (DNA): TGTGCCAGCAGCTCCCGGGACAGGTATATCGGCTCCTACGAGCAGTACTTC. This encodes CASSSRDRYIGSYEQYF. Together with reference TRBV7-9 and TRBJ2-7, the CDR3 gives the full variable domain: DTGVSQNPRHKITKRGQNVTFRCDPISEHNRLYWYRQTLGQGPEFLTYFQNEAQLEKSRLLSDRFSAERPKGSFSTLEIQRTEQGDSAMYLCASSSRDRYIGSYEQYFGPGTRLTVT.

As to this clonotype: This may be a read error: a much more frequent sequence differs by one nucleotide. The rearrangement uses TRBV20-1 and TRBJ2-3, with D unresolved. The CDR3 is 13 amino acids. Trimming removed 3 bases at V and 4 bases at J, with 11 bases between. Germline V gives CDR1 DFQATT, CDR2 SNEGSKA (reference sequence). This CDR3 reads CSARDLIADTQYF. CDR3 nucleotides: TGCAGTGCTAGGGATCTGATCGCAGATACGCAGTATTTT.

This clonotype has more than one count but fewer than ten. This chain joins TRBV7-8 and TRBJ1-3; no definite D call. V was clipped by 5 bases and J by 1 base, with 9 bases between them. Germline assignment: CDR1 SGHVS and CDR2 FQNEAQ. The CDR3 sequence is 14 residues long. CDR3 residues: CASSPYSSGNTIYF. The CDR3 region has the DNA TGTGCCAGCAGCCCCTACAGTTCTGGAAACACCATATATTTT.

This clonotype occurred many times. This chain uses TRBV10-3 with TRBJ2-5; 9 bases match TRBD2. CDR1 is ENHRY and CDR2 is SYGVKD in the germline V gene. This CDR3 contains 16 residues. V shed 7 bases, J shed 0 bases, and the junction held 9 bases outside the gene matches. CDR3 protein: CAIMSSGGPYQETQYF. CDR3 DNA sequence: TGTGCCATCATGTCGAGCGGGGGGCCGTACCAAGAGACCCAGTACTTC.

This clonotype was seen many times. J is TRBJ1-2 and V is TRBV20-1; D uncertain. The CDR3 covers 13 residues. In germline, CDR1 is DFQATT, CDR2 SNEGSKA (reference sequence). Trimming pared 0 bases from V and 4 bases from J, leaving 9 bases between. The CDR3 protein is CSARDRPGYGYTF. The CDR3, as DNA: TGCAGTGCTAGAGATCGGCCCGGCTATGGCTACACCTTC.

This clonotype was seen repeatedly, ten times or more. This chain links TRBV20-1 with TRBJ2-5; D unresolved. This CDR3 comprises 11 residues. The germline gives CDR1 DFQATT, CDR2 SNEGSKA (reference sequence). V was pared by 6 bases and J by 2 bases, with 7 bases between. The CDR3 spells CSAGNQETQYF. The CDR3 bases are TGCAGTGCAGGGAATCAAGAGACCCAGTACTTC.

This clonotype was recorded a few times. CDR3 protein: CASSRSLGRYNQPQHF. The CDR3 bases are TGTGCCAGCAGCCGATCTCTAGGCAGATACAATCAGCCCCAGCATTTT. The J gene is TRBJ1-5, the V gene TRBV7-2; D ambiguous. In germline, CDR1 is SGHTA, CDR2 FQGNSA. The CDR3 spans 16 residues. Trimming removed 5 bases from V and 3 bases from J, with 17 bases in between.